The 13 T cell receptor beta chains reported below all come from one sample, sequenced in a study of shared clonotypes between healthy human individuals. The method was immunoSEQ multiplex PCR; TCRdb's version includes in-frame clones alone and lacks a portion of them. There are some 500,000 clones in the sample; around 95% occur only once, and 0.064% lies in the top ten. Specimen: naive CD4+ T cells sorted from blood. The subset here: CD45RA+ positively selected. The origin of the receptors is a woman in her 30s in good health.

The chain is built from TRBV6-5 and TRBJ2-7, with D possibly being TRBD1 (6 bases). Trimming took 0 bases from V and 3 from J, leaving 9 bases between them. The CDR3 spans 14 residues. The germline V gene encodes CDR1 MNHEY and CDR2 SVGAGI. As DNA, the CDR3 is TGTGCCAGCAGTTACTCAACAGGGATCTACGAGCAGTACTTC. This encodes CASSYSTGIYEQYF.

The CDR3 nucleotides are TGCGCCAGCAGTTCTCTTAACACCGGGGAGCTGTTTTTT. It encodes CASSSLNTGELFF. The V call is TRBV5-1, the J call TRBJ2-2; no clear D gene. The CDR3 spans 13 residues. With 5 bases removed from V and 2 bases from J, the gap between germline ends came to 7 bases. Germline assignment: CDR1 SGHRS and CDR2 YFSETQ.

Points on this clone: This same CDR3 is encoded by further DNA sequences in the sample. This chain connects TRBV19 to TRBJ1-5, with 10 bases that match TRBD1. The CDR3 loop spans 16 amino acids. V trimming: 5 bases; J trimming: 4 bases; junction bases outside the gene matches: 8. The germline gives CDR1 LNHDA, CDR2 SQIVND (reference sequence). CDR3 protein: CASSLMTGGGNQPQHF. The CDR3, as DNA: TGTGCCAGTAGTTTAATGACAGGGGGCGGTAATCAGCCCCAGCATTTT.

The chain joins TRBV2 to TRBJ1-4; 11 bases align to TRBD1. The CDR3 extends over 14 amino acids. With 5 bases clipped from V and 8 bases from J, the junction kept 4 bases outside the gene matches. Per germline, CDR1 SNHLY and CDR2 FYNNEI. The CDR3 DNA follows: TGTGCCAGCAGTAAGGGGACAGGGGGAGAAAAACTGTTTTTT. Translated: CASSKGTGGEKLFF.

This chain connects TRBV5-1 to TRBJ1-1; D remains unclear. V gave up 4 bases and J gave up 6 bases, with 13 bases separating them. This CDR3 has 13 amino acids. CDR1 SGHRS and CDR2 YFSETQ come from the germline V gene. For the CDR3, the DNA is TGCGCCAGCAGCCAACGACGCGCCGCTGAAGCTTTCTTT. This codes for CASSQRRAAEAFF.

For the CDR3, the DNA is TGTGCCAGTAGTATGGCCCCAACAGGGGGCTGGGGCTACACCTTC. Protein sequence: CASSMAPTGGWGYTF. V is TRBV19 and J is TRBJ1-2, with 9 bases lining up with TRBD1. Germline CDR1 LNHDA, CDR2 SQIVND (reference sequence). The trim removed 3 bases at V and 8 bases at J, leaving 10 bases unmatched. The CDR3 runs 15 residues.

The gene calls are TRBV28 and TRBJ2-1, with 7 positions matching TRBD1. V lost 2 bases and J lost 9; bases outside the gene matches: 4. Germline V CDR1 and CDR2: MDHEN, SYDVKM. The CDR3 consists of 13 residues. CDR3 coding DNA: TGTGCCAGCAGTTTAAGACAGGGTTTTGAGCAGTTCTTC. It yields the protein CASSLRQGFEQFF.

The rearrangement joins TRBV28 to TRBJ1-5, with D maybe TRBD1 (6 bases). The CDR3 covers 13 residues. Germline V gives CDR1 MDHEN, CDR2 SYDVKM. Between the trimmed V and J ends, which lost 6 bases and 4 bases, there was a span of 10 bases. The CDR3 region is CASSPGDNQPQHF. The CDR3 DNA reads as TGTGCCAGCAGCCCAGGGGATAATCAGCCCCAGCATTTT.

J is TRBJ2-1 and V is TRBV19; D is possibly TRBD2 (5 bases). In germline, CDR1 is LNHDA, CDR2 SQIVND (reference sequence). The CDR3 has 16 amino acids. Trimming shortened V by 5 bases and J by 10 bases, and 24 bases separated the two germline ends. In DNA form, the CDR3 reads TGTGCCAGTAGTCGAGAAACGTTGGCATTCACGGGAGAGCAGTTCTTC. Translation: CASSRETLAFTGEQFF.

The chain's CDR3 is CSVPLGGGGYTF. CDR3 bases: TGCAGCGTCCCTCTAGGGGGCGGTGGCTACACCTTC. The rearrangement joins TRBV29-1 to TRBJ1-2; TRBD1 matches at 7 bases. Germline CDR1 reads SQVTM; CDR2 reads ANQGSEA. This CDR3 spans 12 amino acids. The V segment lost 6 bases and the J segment 7 bases; nucleotides outside the gene matches: 8. The complete variable domain, with remaining parts taken from reference TRBV29-1 and TRBJ1-2, reads SAVISQKPSRDICQRGTSLTIQCQVDSQVTMMFWYRQQPGQSLTLIATANQGSEATYESGFVIDKFPISRPNLTFSTLTVSNMSPEDSSIYLCSVPLGGGGYTFGSGTRLTVV.

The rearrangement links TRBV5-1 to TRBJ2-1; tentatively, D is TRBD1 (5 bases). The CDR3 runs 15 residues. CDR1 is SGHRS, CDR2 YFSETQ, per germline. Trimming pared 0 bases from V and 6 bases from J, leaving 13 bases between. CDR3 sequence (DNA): TGCGCCAGCAGCTTGGTAGCAGGGCCCCTCAATGAGCAGTTCTTC. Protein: CASSLVAGPLNEQFF.

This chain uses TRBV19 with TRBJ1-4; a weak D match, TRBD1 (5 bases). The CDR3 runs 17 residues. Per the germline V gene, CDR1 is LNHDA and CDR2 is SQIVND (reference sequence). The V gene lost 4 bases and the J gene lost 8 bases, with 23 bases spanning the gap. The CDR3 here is CASSRASGTPLGEKLFF. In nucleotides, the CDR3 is TGTGCCAGTAGTAGAGCCTCGGGGACGCCGCTCGGGGAAAAACTGTTTTTT.

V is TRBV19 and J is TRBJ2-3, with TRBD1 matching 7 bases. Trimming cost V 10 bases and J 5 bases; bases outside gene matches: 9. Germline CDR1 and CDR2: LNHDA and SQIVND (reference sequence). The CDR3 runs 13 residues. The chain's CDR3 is CATSTGKKDTQYF. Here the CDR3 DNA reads TGTGCCACCTCGACAGGGAAAAAAGATACGCAGTATTTT.